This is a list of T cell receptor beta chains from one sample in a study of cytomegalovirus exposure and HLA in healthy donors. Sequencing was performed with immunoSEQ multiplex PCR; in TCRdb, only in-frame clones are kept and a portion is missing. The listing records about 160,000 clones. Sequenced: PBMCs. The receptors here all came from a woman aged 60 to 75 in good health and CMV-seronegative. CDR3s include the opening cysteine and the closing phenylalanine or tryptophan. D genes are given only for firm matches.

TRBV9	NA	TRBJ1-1	TGTGCCAGCAGCATTAGTCCGAACACTGAAGCTTTCTTT	CASSISPNTEAFF
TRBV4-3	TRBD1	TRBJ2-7	TGCGCCAGCAGCCAAGATAAGCCTCAGGGGGCCTACGAGCAGTACTTC	CASSQDKPQGAYEQYF
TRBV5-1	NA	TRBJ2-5	TGCGCCAGCAGCCCGGCGGCTTCACGAGAGACCCAGTACTTC	CASSPAASRETQYF
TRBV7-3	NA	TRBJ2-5	TGTGCCAGCAGCTTAACCGGGTGGGGCCCGGAGACCCAGTACTTC	CASSLTGWGPETQYF
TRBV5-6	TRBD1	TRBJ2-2	TGTGCCAGCAGCTTGCAGGGACAGGGGTCCGGGGAGCTGTTTTTT	CASSLQGQGSGELFF
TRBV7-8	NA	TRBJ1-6	TGTGCCAGCAGCCCCTCGCGGAGCGCTAATTCACCCCTCCACTTT	CASSPSRSANSPLHF
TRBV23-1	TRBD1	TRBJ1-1	TGCGCCAGGGACAGGGTCTACGCTGAAGCTTTCTTT	CARDRVYAEAFF
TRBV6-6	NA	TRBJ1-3	TGTGCCAGCAGTTTCGAGGTAGCCCTTGGTAACACCATATATTTT	CASSFEVALGNTIYF
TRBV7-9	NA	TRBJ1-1	TGTGCCAGCAGCCCCTATGTGAACACTGAAGCTTTCTTT	CASSPYVNTEAFF
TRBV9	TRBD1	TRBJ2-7	TGTGCCAGCAGCGTACAGGGGGTGCCCTACGAGCAGTACTTC	CASSVQGVPYEQYF
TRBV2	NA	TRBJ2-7	TGTGCCAGCAGTTCAGGGGCCGGTGGCGAGCAGTACTTC	CASSSGAGGEQYF
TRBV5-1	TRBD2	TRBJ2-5	TGCGCCAGCAGCTCGACGGGGGGGCCCCAAGAGACCCAGTACTTC	CASSSTGGPQETQYF
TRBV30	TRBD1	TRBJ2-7	TGTGCCTGGAGTTTAGCCGGGACAGCCTACGAGCAGTACTTC	CAWSLAGTAYEQYF
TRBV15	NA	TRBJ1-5	TGTGCCACCAGCAGAGATGGGGCGGGGGGAGTTCAGCCCCAGCATTTT	CATSRDGAGGVQPQHF
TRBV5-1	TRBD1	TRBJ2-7	TGCGCCAGCAGCCCGGGACAGGGGGCTCACGAGCAGTACTTC	CASSPGQGAHEQYF
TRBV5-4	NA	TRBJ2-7	TGTGCCAGCAGCTTGTGGACACGGTCGCCCGAGCAGTACTTC	CASSLWTRSPEQYF
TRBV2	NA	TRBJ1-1	TGTGCCAGCAGTGAGTGGACACCGAACACTGAAGCTTTCTTT	CASSEWTPNTEAFF
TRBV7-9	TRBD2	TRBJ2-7	TGTGCCAGCAGCCCCCCTAGCGGTGAGCAGTACTTC	CASSPPSGEQYF
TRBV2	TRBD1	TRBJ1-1	TGTGCCAGCAGACAATCAGGGGGCACTGAAGCCTTCTTT	CASRQSGGTEAFF
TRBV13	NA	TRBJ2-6	TGTGCCAGCAGCCCTTGGGGGGCTGGGGCCAACGTCCTGACTTTC	CASSPWGAGANVLTF
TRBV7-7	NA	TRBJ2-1	TGTGCCAGCAGCTTGGCCCGGGTTTCGAGCAATGAGCAGTTCTTC	CASSLARVSSNEQFF
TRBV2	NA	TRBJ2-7	TGTGCCAGCAGTGAATTTGGGGGCAGGTTGGACGAGCAGTACTTC	CASSEFGGRLDEQYF
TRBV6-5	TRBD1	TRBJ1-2	TGTGCCAGCAGCTACAGGGGTTTGTGGTATGGCTACACCTTC	CASSYRGLWYGYTF
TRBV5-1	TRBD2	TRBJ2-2	TGCGCCACGACTCGCTCGGGAGGGGCCACCGGGGAGCTGTTTTTT	CATTRSGGATGELFF
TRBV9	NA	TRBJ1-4	TGTGCCAGCAGCGCGGGGGGGGAAAAACTGTTTTTT	CASSAGGEKLFF
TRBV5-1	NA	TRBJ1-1	TGCGCCAGCAGGGGGAGGCTCATGAACACTGAAGCTTTCTTT	CASRGRLMNTEAFF
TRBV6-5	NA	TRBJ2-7	TGTGCCAGCAGTTACTCGATCGAGGGAAGCTCCTACGAGCAGTACTTC	CASSYSIEGSSYEQYF
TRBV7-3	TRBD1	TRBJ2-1	TGTGCCAGCAGCTTACCCCGGGACAGGGGTAATGAGCAGTTCTTC	CASSLPRDRGNEQFF
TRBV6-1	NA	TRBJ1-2	TGTGCCAGCAGTGAACCCGGGGGGGATGGCTACACCTTC	CASSEPGGDGYTF
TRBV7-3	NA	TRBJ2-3	TGTGCCAGCAGCTTAAACGGCCCAAGCGCAGATACGCAGTATTTT	CASSLNGPSADTQYF
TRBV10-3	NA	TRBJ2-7	TGTGCCATCGGACTCGCCTACGAGCAGTACTTC	CAIGLAYEQYF
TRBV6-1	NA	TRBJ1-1	TGTGCCAGCAGGGCCCCTGAAGCTTTCTTT	CASRAPEAFF
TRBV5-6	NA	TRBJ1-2	TGTGCCAGCAGCCGTCAGGGAAACTATGGCTACACCTTC	CASSRQGNYGYTF
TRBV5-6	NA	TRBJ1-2	TGTGCCAGCAACCCCGCGAGTCACTTCTATGGCTACACCTTC	CASNPASHFYGYTF
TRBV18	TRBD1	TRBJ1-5	TGTGCCAGCTCACCCGGGTCGGGACAGGGGCGCAATAGCAATCAGCCCCAGCATTTT	CASSPGSGQGRNSNQPQHF
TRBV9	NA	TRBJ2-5	TGTGCCAGCAGCCGAACGCAGGGTCGGGAGACCCAGTACTTC	CASSRTQGRETQYF
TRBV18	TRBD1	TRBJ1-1	TGTGCCAGCTCCTGGGACAGGGATGCGAACACTGAAGCTTTCTTT	CASSWDRDANTEAFF
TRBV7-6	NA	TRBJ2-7	TGTGCCAGCAGCCAGGACTCCTACGAGCAGTACTTC	CASSQDSYEQYF
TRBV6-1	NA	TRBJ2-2	TGTGCCAGCAGGGATCAGGGTGTTGTGGCCGGGGAGCTGTTTTTT	CASRDQGVVAGELFF
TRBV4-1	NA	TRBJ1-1	TGCGCCAGCAGCCTGTCGGACAGTTTCTCGAACACTGAAGCTTTCTTT	CASSLSDSFSNTEAFF
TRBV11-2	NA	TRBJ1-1	TGTGCCAGCAGCTTAGTAGGGACACTGAACACTGAAGCTTTCTTT	CASSLVGTLNTEAFF
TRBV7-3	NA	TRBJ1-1	TGTGCCAGCAGCACGCGGGTAGACACTGAAGCTTTCTTT	CASSTRVDTEAFF
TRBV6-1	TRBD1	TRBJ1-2	TGTGCCAGCAGTGCTCGGACAGGGCCATATGGCTACACCTTC	CASSARTGPYGYTF
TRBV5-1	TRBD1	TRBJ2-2	TGCGCCAGCAGCCTCTTCGGGACAGGGAACACCGGGGAGCTGTTTTTT	CASSLFGTGNTGELFF
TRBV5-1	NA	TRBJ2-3	TGCGCCAGCAGCCTTCAGGGCTTCACAGATACGCAGTATTTT	CASSLQGFTDTQYF
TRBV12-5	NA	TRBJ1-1	TGTGCTAGTGGTTTGTCCCGGACAGCCGGTTTAACAATGAACACTGAAGCTTTCTTT	CASGLSRTAGLTMNTEAFF
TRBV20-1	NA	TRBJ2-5	TGCAGTGCTACCCCAGGGGAGACCCAGTACTTC	CSATPGETQYF
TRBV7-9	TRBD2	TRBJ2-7	TGTGCCAGCAGCTTGGGGCGACTAGCGGTCGGTTACGACGAGCAGTACTTC	CASSLGRLAVGYDEQYF
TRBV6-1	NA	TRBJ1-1	TGTGCCAGCAGTGAAGCGGGGGGAGGGACTGAAGCTTTCTTT	CASSEAGGGTEAFF
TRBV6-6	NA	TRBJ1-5	TGTGCCAGCAGTTACTCAGGCAGGGTCGATCAGCCCCAGCATTTT	CASSYSGRVDQPQHF
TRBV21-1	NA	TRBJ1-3	TGTGCCAGCAGCAAAATAGCTGGAAACACCATATATTTT	CASSKIAGNTIYF
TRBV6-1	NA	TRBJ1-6	TGTGCCAGCAGTGAATTCCCTATGACCCGGAGGGCACCCCTCCACTTT	CASSEFPMTRRAPLHF
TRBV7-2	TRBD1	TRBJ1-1	TGTGCCAGCACCCCCACGACAGGGTGGACTGAAGCTTTCTTT	CASTPTTGWTEAFF
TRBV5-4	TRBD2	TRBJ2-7	TGTGCCAGCAGCGAGGGACTAGCGCGCTACGAGCAGTACTTC	CASSEGLARYEQYF